This T cell receptor beta chain was found in a study of blood T cell repertoires in COVID-19 (dated by TCRdb to the early 2020s). Concerning the study at large: Samples covering the acute and convalescent phases of COVID-19 were provided by collaborators in the United States, Italy and Spain. Where HLA class I and class II types were available, the types were taken from metadata supplied by the sample provider, not from assay-based typing. A freely available public database, intended as a resource for researchers studying the immune response to SARS-CoV-2, is where the repertoires were released. The dataset comprised deeply sampled blood TCRbeta repertoires from subjects exposed to, actively infected with, or recovered from COVID-19. Nearly every sample came with metadata listing a de-identified subject ID, COVID-19 status, age in years and sex. The material from the prospective study consisted of cDNA or gDNA derived from T cells, B-cell-depleted T cells, or PBMCs. The samples were drawn from two sources: the first 160 participants of the ongoing ImmuneRACE study, and 950 to 1,500 subjects contributed by 6 global collaborators. Summary of the overall study and its limitations: The quantity of clinical and demographic metadata differed by source and by participant and was supplied without curation.

V is cut back by 0 bases and J by 3 bases, with 7 bases in the junction unmatched. Taken from cysteine to phenylalanine, the CDR3 has 16 residues. Only the CDR3 part of the read is kept: 48 bases, read in frame from the first base. Sequences MNHNS (CDR1) and SASEGT (CDR2) are obtained from the germline V gene. The immunoSEQ Assay, a bias-controlled multiplex PCR, was used to amplify TCRbeta CDR3 regions from genomic DNA. The paper's data handling went like this. The number of nucleated cells in each sample was estimated by amplification of reference gene primers within the assay. To quantify the absolute abundance of each unique TCRbeta CDR3 rearrangement, sequence reads were collapsed and filtered. For each sample, productive Simpson clonality was calculated by taking the square root of Simpson's diversity index across productive rearrangements. TCRdb took this table from immuneACCESS and kept in-frame rearrangements with V and J called. Such tables lack part of the clones; where checked against another copy, unresolved V genes explain under half of the gap, and the rest is unexplained. From that table come the V and J calls and clone size; the DNA was used to work out D and trimming. This sample comprises around 42,000 clones, approximately 92% of them detected only once. The ten largest account for around 8.1% of the sample.

About this clone: Its antigen is unknown. No qualities accompany the bases; no much larger clone lies one base away.

Each collaborating institution followed its own protocols to collect whole blood in K2EDTA tubes. Collaborator samples were shipped for TCRbeta analysis as frozen whole blood, isolated PBMCs, or DNA extracted from either sample type. The sample consisted of peripheral blood. The rearrangement joined TRBV6-1 to TRBJ2-7; a stretch of 8 junction bases matches TRBD2. This TCR was recovered from a man aged 25 to 40 with active or convalescent COVID-19. CDR3 sequence: CASSEATGGDYYEQYF. Read as DNA, the sequence is TGTGCCAGCAGTGAAGCGACCGGGGGGGACTACTACGAGCAGTACTTC.